This T cell receptor (beta chain) is drawn from a study of vaccination and CD4 T cells after COVID-19. Per germline, CDR1 MNHEY and CDR2 SMNVEV (reference sequence). Trimming removed 0 bases from V and 0 bases from J, with 8 bases in between. This CDR3 contains 16 residues. This clonotype is medium-sized (0.01 to 0.1%). What it binds is not known. The treatment here: approximately 9-day PBMC culture with coronavirus spike peptide pools or control peptides (ViraFEST assay). The dates of positive PCR tests extended from March through December 2020 and came before the US Alpha, Beta and Delta variants. Scientists ran DNA taken from cultured CD4+ T cells through the Oncomine TCR Beta short-read assay for sequencing. TCRdb used MiXCR to reprocess the PCR reads, holding one entry per CDR3 protein. The sample lists 5,500 to 7,000 distinct CDR3 sequences, more than 15% occurring once.

The gene calls are TRBV27 and TRBJ2-2, with D perhaps matching TRBD2 (5 bases). This receptor was identified in a human donor who had recovered from COVID-19. Material: CD4+ T cells from blood, cultured in vitro. As DNA, the CDR3 is TGTGCCAGCAGTTTATCTTGGACTCCGAACACCGGGGAGCTGTTTTTT. This translates into CASSLSWTPNTGELFF.